This T cell receptor beta chain was retrieved from a study of cytomegalovirus exposure and HLA in healthy donors. Of note for this clone: What it binds is not known.

Overall study findings and caveats: Reports state that TCR beta sequences accurately predicted most subjects' HLA-A and HLA-B alleles. Specificity for CMV antigens was confirmed in vitro for three of the CMV-associated chains. Most TCR sequences proved rare, with some public TCRs found in many donors. Among CMV-associated TCR beta chains, most appeared HLA-restricted in a later analysis.

The PCR used 60 Vbeta and 13 Jbeta primers. Profiling relied on immunoSEQ multiplex PCR, and the TCRdb table lists in-frame clones only, not all of them. This sample has around 200,000 clones, with roughly four fifths found just once. The TCR comes from a girl aged 10 to 17 in good health and CMV-seronegative. Sequenced input: PBMCs.

The CDR3 loop reads CASWSGGANEKLFF. CDR3 coding DNA: TGTGCCAGCTGGTCTGGGGGGGCTAATGAAAAACTGTTTTTT. V and J are TRBV28 and TRBJ1-4; perhaps TRBD1 as D (5 bases). The V gene's germline CDR1 is MDHEN and CDR2 SYDVKM. The CDR3 sequence is 14 residues long. Trimming stripped 8 bases from V and 3 bases from J, with 13 bases between.